These T cell receptor beta chains were read from a single sample in a study of response to subunit inactivated influenza vaccine. TCRdb re-called the RT-PCR reads through MiXCR, storing one row per CDR3 protein. The sample includes over 750,000 distinct CDR3 sequences, 21% of them seen just once. The sample was PBMCs from blood, taken 4 to 6 days after vaccination. These receptors originate from a man in his forties or fifties who received an inactivated influenza vaccine. CDR3s include the opening cysteine and the closing phenylalanine or tryptophan. The order of the fields is V gene, clone size, J gene, D gene, CDR3 DNA, CDR3 protein. D genes are given only for firm matches. The size entry is marked missing in some rows and otherwise reads once, few, many or a size class.

>TRBV10-3|NA|TRBJ2-7|NA
TGTGCCATCAGTGATGGTCTAGCACGCTACGAGCAGTACTTC
CAISDGLARYEQYF
>TRBV20-1|many|TRBJ2-5|NA
TGCAGTGCCAGAGCGGGCATGCCTCAAGAGACCCAGTACTTC
CSARAGMPQETQYF
>TRBV5-1|NA|TRBJ2-1|TRBD1
TGCGCCAGCAGCTGGGGGGGACAGGGGAAGAATGAGCAGTTCTTC
CASSWGGQGKNEQFF
>TRBV3-1|few|TRBJ2-1|TRBD2
TGTGCCAGCAGCCAAGCTCCGGGACTAGCGGGAGGAAACAATGAGCAGTTCTTC
CASSQAPGLAGGNNEQFF
>TRBV5-1|NA|TRBJ2-7|NA
TGCGCCAGCAGCGGTGTTGAGGGGGGGAGCTCCTACGAGCAGTACTTC
CASSGVEGGSSYEQYF
>TRBV6-5|NA|TRBJ1-5|NA
TGTGCCAGCAGTTACTCGATGGGGGTTTGGCCCCAGCATTTT
CASSYSMGVWPQHF
>TRBV7-2|few|TRBJ1-4|NA
TGTGCCAGCAGCTTAAAATTTTCGAGCGAAAAACTGTTTTTT
CASSLKFSSEKLFF
>TRBV25-1|NA|TRBJ2-5|NA
TGTGCCAGCAGTGAACGGACTTCCCGAATGGAGACCCAGTACTTC
CASSERTSRMETQYF
>TRBV20-1|few|TRBJ1-6|NA
TGCAGTGCTAGGAGGGAGAATTCACCCCTCCACTTT
CSARRENSPLHF
>TRBV11-2|NA|TRBJ2-5|NA
TGTGCCAGCAGCCTGTTAGGGGCGGCGGTGCAAGAGACCCAGTACTTC
CASSLLGAAVQETQYF
>TRBV29-1|NA|TRBJ2-3|TRBD2
TGCAGCGTTGAAGGCTCGCTAGCGGACCCGTGGACAGATACGCAGTATTTT
CSVEGSLADPWTDTQYF
>TRBV28|NA|TRBJ2-7|TRBD1
TGTGCCAGCACGGGGGGACAGGGTGACGATGGGCACTTC
CASTGGQGDDGHF
>TRBV20-1|few|TRBJ1-2|NA
TGCAGTGCTAGCCCCCACAGTCGGTACTATGGCTACACCTTC
CSASPHSRYYGYTF
>TRBV7-2|few|TRBJ2-1|NA
TGTGCCAGCAGCTTGTCTCCACAGGCTTACAATGAGCAGTTCTTC
CASSLSPQAYNEQFF
>TRBV5-1|many|TRBJ2-1|NA
TGCGCCAGCAGCCCGGACGTTGGAACCTACAATGAGCAGTTCTTC
CASSPDVGTYNEQFF
>TRBV29-1|NA|TRBJ2-5|NA
TGCAGCGTCGGACAAGAGACCCAGTACTTC
CSVGQETQYF
>TRBV20-1|NA|TRBJ2-2|TRBD2
TGCAGTGCTAATCGTCCGGGACTAGCGGGAGGGCGGGAGCTGTTTTTT
CSANRPGLAGGRELFF
>TRBV10-3|NA|TRBJ1-5|TRBD1
TGTGCCATCAGTGAGTCCTATTTGACAGGGCCTAATCAGCCCCAGCATTTT
CAISESYLTGPNQPQHF
>TRBV30|NA|TRBJ2-6|NA
TGTGCCTGGAGTGGGCTCCCGGGGCTAACTGGGGCCAACGTCCTGACTTTC
CAWSGLPGLTGANVLTF
>TRBV5-1|NA|TRBJ2-7|NA
TGCGCCAGCAGCTTGGCTCGGGACGCCTACGAGCAGTACTTC
CASSLARDAYEQYF
>TRBV29-1|NA|TRBJ1-2|NA
TGCAGCGTTGTTTCAGGGAACTATGGCTACACCTTC
CSVVSGNYGYTF
>TRBV4-2|few|TRBJ2-2|NA
TGTGCCAGCAGCCTTCAGCTAGAATCCGGGGAGCTGTTTTTT
CASSLQLESGELFF
>TRBV5-1|few|TRBJ2-3|NA
TGCGCCAGCAGCTCATCTCCCGGGCCCCCCACAGATACGCAGTATTTT
CASSSSPGPPTDTQYF
>TRBV18|many|TRBJ2-7|TRBD1
TGTGCCAGCAGCCCCAGACAGGGATACGAGCAGTACTTC
CASSPRQGYEQYF
>TRBV10-3|few|TRBJ2-3|NA
TGTGCCATCAGTGAGTCGATAGGCAACCTCGTGGATACGCAGTATTTT
CAISESIGNLVDTQYF
>TRBV29-1|NA|TRBJ2-3|TRBD1
TGCAGCGTTGATGTGCGGGACAGGGGTACAGATACGCAGTATTTT
CSVDVRDRGTDTQYF
>TRBV18|NA|TRBJ1-5|NA
TGTGCCAGCTCCCAGACGACGCCAGGGGTGATCAATCAGCCCCAGCATTTT
CASSQTTPGVINQPQHF
>TRBV20-1|many|TRBJ2-1|NA
TGCAGGGCCTCCCCGGCCGCCCTCTCCTACAATGAGCAGTTCTTC
CRASPAALSYNEQFF
>TRBV4-1|NA|TRBJ1-6|NA
TGCGCCAGCAGCCAATATATCGGACGGAACTATAATTCACCCCTCCACTTT
CASSQYIGRNYNSPLHF
>TRBV12-3/TRBV12-4|few|TRBJ1-6|TRBD1
TGTGCCAGTCAGGGGGCAAGCAATTCACCCCTCCACTTT
CASQGASNSPLHF
>TRBV12-3/TRBV12-4|many|TRBJ1-2|TRBD1
TGTGCCAGCAGCCCCGGGACAGGGGTCTATGGCTACACCTTC
CASSPGTGVYGYTF
>TRBV2|few|TRBJ2-1|TRBD1
TGTGCCAGCCGGGACAGGGTCTATGAGCAGTTCTTC
CASRDRVYEQFF
>TRBV11-2|NA|TRBJ2-1|NA
TGTGCCAGCAGCTTAACCGCGCTGGGAAAATTCTTC
CASSLTALGKFF
>TRBV12-3/TRBV12-4|few|TRBJ1-5|NA
TGTGCCAGCAGTCCAGCCGATCAGCCCCAGCATTTT
CASSPADQPQHF
>TRBV10-3|NA|TRBJ2-7|NA
TGTGCCATCAGTGAGGGGGGACTTCTCGAGCAGTACTTC
CAISEGGLLEQYF
>TRBV6-1|few|TRBJ2-5|NA
TGTGCCAGCAGTGAAGTCGGGGGCCAACTTCAGCGGGAGACCCAGTACTTC
CASSEVGGQLQRETQYF
>TRBV6-5|NA|TRBJ2-1|NA
TGTGCCAGCAGTTACGGCGTGGGACCCAGCTCCTACAATGAGCAGTTCTTC
CASSYGVGPSSYNEQFF
>TRBV5-6|few|TRBJ1-6|NA
TGTGCCAGCAGCTTGCAGGGTCGGTACCCTTTT
CASSLQGRYPF
>TRBV2|NA|TRBJ2-3|NA
TGTGCCAGCTGTTTAGCGGATCCCCCAGGGTTGGCTAGCACAGATACGCAGTATTTT
CASCLADPPGLASTDTQYF
>TRBV27|many|TRBJ1-4|TRBD1
TGTGCCAGCAGTTTTGGGACAGGGAATGAAAAACTGTTTTTT
CASSFGTGNEKLFF
>TRBV4-3|NA|TRBJ2-5|TRBD1
TGCGCCAGCAGCCAAGGGGACAGGGCGACCCAGTACTTC
CASSQGDRATQYF
>TRBV12-3/TRBV12-4|NA|TRBJ2-5|TRBD1
TGTGCCAGCAGTTTCCCCGACAGGGGGACCCAGTACTTC
CASSFPDRGTQYF
>TRBV29-1|few|TRBJ2-1|TRBD2
TGCAGCGTTGAAGATCCAGCGGGGTGGGCTGGAGATGAGCAGTTCTTC
CSVEDPAGWAGDEQFF
>TRBV28|few|TRBJ1-2|NA
TGTGCCAGCAGATCCACCCTAGGGGAAGGCTACACCTTC
CASRSTLGEGYTF
>TRBV6-2/TRBV6-3|few|TRBJ1-2|TRBD1
TGTGCCAGCAGATTAATCCCAGGGGGCCTTGGCTACACCTTC
CASRLIPGGLGYTF
>TRBV30|few|TRBJ2-3|NA
TGTGCCTGGAGTAGAACAGGGCATAGCACAGATACGCAGTATTTT
CAWSRTGHSTDTQYF
>TRBV20-1|NA|TRBJ2-3|TRBD2
TGCTGTGCTAGATCCTTAGCGGGAGCTGGCACAGATACGCAGTATTTT
CCARSLAGAGTDTQYF
>TRBV20-1|NA|TRBJ2-3|TRBD2
TGCAGTGCTACAAGAAGCGGGGCACGCATTGATTTT
CSATRSGARIDF
>TRBV6-1|many|TRBJ2-7|TRBD1
TGTGCCAGCAGTGACCTGACCGGGACAGGGAATCCCTACGAGCAGTACTTC
CASSDLTGTGNPYEQYF
>TRBV9|NA|TRBJ2-5|TRBD2
TGTGCCAGCAGCACGCGACTAGCGCGCCAAGAGACCCAGTACTTC
CASSTRLARQETQYF
>TRBV6-1|NA|TRBJ1-2|NA
TGTGCCAGCAGAAGAACCCAGGGATATGGCTACACCTTC
CASRRTQGYGYTF
>TRBV7-2|NA|TRBJ1-2|NA
TGTGCCAGCAGCGCATGGGGGGTTGGCTATGGCTACACCTTC
CASSAWGVGYGYTF
>TRBV25-1|NA|TRBJ2-2|NA
TGTGCCAGCACCAAAGGGGGTTCGGGGGAGCTGTTTTTT
CASTKGGSGELFF
>TRBV12-3/TRBV12-4|few|TRBJ2-3|NA
TGTGCCAGCAGTTTCTTGACAGGAGCCACAGATACGCAGTATTTT
CASSFLTGATDTQYF
>TRBV9|few|TRBJ2-7|TRBD2
TGTGCCAGCAGCGAGGGACTAGGTGGTTACGAGCAGTACTTC
CASSEGLGGYEQYF
>TRBV12-3/TRBV12-4|NA|TRBJ1-2|NA
TGTGCCAGCAGCCCCGAGTATGTCACTGATGGCTACACCTTC
CASSPEYVTDGYTF
>TRBV7-9|NA|TRBJ2-7|TRBD2
TGTGCCAGCAGCACCCTAGCGGGAGAGTTATACGAGCAGTACTTC
CASSTLAGELYEQYF